Listed below are T cell receptor beta chains from one sample, sequenced in a study of CD8 T cells in Susac syndrome. TCRdb reprocessed the immunoSEQ multiplex PCR reads via MiXCR and lists one record per CDR3 protein. Counted here are approximately 110,000 distinct CDR3 sequences, 93% occurring once; the ten biggest clones make up 0.25% to 0.35%. The sequenced material came from CD8+ T cells from PBMCs. All receptors derive from a human donor with multiple sclerosis. CDR3s include the opening cysteine and the closing phenylalanine or tryptophan. The D gene is left open where the match is weak. Expanded clones get a size class; other rows say once, few or many, or leave the size out.

>TRBV29-1|NA|NA|TRBJ2-5
CSVEGSSWQETQYF
TGCAGCGTTGAAGGTTCATCTTGGCAAGAGACCCAGTACTTC
>TRBV5-1|NA|NA|TRBJ1-1
CASSPMPRDTEAFF
TGCGCCAGCAGCCCTATGCCCCGTGACACTGAAGCTTTCTTT
>TRBV12-5|NA|NA|TRBJ1-2
CASGLAGANYGYTF
TGTGCTAGTGGTTTGGCGGGGGCTAACTATGGCTACACCTTC
>TRBV5-6|NA|NA|TRBJ2-3
CASSLEPGSSTDTQYF
TGTGCCAGCAGCTTGGAGCCGGGCAGCAGCACAGATACGCAGTATTTT
>TRBV19|NA|few|TRBJ1-2
CASRSGSGYTF
TGTGCCAGTCGTTCAGGTAGTGGCTACACCTTC
>TRBV4-1|NA|NA|TRBJ2-1
CASSQVGLPGNEQFF
TGCGCCAGCAGCCAAGTAGGACTCCCGGGGAATGAGCAGTTCTTC
>TRBV3-1|NA|few|TRBJ2-1
CASSQGLNEQFF
TGTGCCAGCAGCCAAGGTCTTAATGAGCAGTTCTTC
>TRBV5-1|NA|NA|TRBJ2-7
CASSLEIDSEQYF
TGCGCCAGCAGCTTGGAAATCGACAGCGAGCAGTACTTC
>TRBV9|NA|NA|TRBJ1-1
CASSVVRGWSEAFF
TGTGCCAGCAGCGTAGTTCGGGGGTGGTCTGAAGCTTTCTTT
>TRBV24-1|NA|NA|TRBJ2-1
CAARGVYNEQFF
TGTGCCGCAAGGGGCGTCTACAATGAGCAGTTCTTC
>TRBV2|NA|NA|TRBJ1-1
CASSLRQSVTEAFF
TGTGCCAGCAGTCTCAGACAATCGGTCACTGAAGCTTTCTTT
>TRBV5-6|NA|NA|TRBJ2-7
CASSPGSRDHEQYF
TGTGCCAGCAGCCCCGGATCAAGGGACCACGAGCAGTACTTC
>TRBV9|TRBD2|NA|TRBJ2-1
CASSPWSSGGNEQFF
TGTGCCAGCAGCCCTTGGAGTAGCGGGGGTAATGAGCAGTTCTTC
>TRBV19|NA|NA|TRBJ1-1
CASSTLGHTEAFF
TGTGCCAGTAGTACCCTAGGGCACACTGAAGCTTTCTTT
>TRBV29-1|TRBD2|once|TRBJ2-4
CSVEDPTGGIAKNIQYF
TGCAGCGTTGAAGATCCCACGGGAGGGATAGCCAAAAACATTCAGTACTTC
>TRBV9|TRBD1|NA|TRBJ1-5
CASSVAGGTNQPQHF
TGTGCCAGCAGCGTGGCAGGGGGAACCAATCAGCCCCAGCATTTT
>TRBV29-1|NA|NA|TRBJ1-1
CSVGAGRTEAFF
TGCAGCGTTGGGGCAGGACGGACTGAAGCTTTCTTT
>TRBV5-1|NA|NA|TRBJ1-1
CASSSSLHPTGMDEAFF
TGCGCCAGCAGCTCCTCCCTCCACCCCACAGGGATGGATGAAGCTTTCTTT
>TRBV5-6|NA|NA|TRBJ1-5
CASSGGVLKPQHF
TGTGCCAGCTCCGGGGGGGTTCTAAAGCCCCAGCATTTT
>TRBV19|NA|NA|TRBJ1-5
CASRKRDRPEPQHF
TGTGCCAGTAGGAAACGAGACAGGCCGGAACCCCAGCATTTT
>TRBV19|TRBD1|NA|TRBJ1-1
CASSIAGGADTEAFF
TGTGCCAGTAGTATAGCAGGGGGCGCAGACACTGAAGCTTTCTTT
>TRBV7-9|TRBD2|NA|TRBJ2-1
CASSRSGGANNEQFF
TGTGCCAGCAGCCGTAGCGGGGGGGCGAACAATGAGCAGTTCTTC
>TRBV14|NA|once|TRBJ2-7
CASTPSDRPHYEQYF
TGTGCCAGCACCCCATCTGACAGACCTCACTACGAGCAGTACTTC
>TRBV20-1|TRBD2|NA|TRBJ2-5
CSARAGREETQYF
TGCAGTGCTAGAGCCGGGAGGGAGGAGACCCAGTACTTC
>TRBV12-3/TRBV12-4|NA|NA|TRBJ1-5
CASSPQGRQPQHF
TGTGCCAGCAGTCCGCAGGGAAGGCAGCCCCAGCATTTT
>TRBV9|TRBD1|NA|TRBJ1-2
CASSAWDRVSPNYGYTF
TGTGCCAGCAGCGCCTGGGACAGGGTGTCGCCTAACTATGGCTACACCTTC
>TRBV2|NA|NA|TRBJ2-3
CASKEISTDTQYF
TGTGCCAGCAAGGAGATTAGCACAGATACGCAGTATTTT
>TRBV7-7|TRBD2|NA|TRBJ2-2
CASSLALAGADGELFF
TGTGCTAGCAGCTTAGCGCTAGCGGGAGCGGACGGGGAGCTGTTTTTT
>TRBV6-5|NA|once|TRBJ2-5
CASTSRRVGETQYF
TGTGCCAGCACCTCCCGGCGGGTTGGGGAGACCCAGTACTTC
>TRBV12-3/TRBV12-4|NA|NA|TRBJ1-2
CASSLAGFSYGYTF
TGTGCCAGCAGTTTAGCGGGGTTTTCCTATGGCTACACCTTC
>TRBV28|NA|NA|TRBJ2-1
CASSRGWNEQFF
TGTGCCAGCAGTAGGGGCTGGAATGAGCAGTTCTTC
>TRBV7-9|TRBD1|NA|TRBJ2-2
CASSLRGRNTGELFF
TGTGCCAGCAGCCTCAGGGGGCGGAACACCGGGGAGCTGTTTTTT
>TRBV7-4|TRBD1|NA|TRBJ1-5
CASSLVRKRGPTWPQHF
TGTGCCAGCAGCTTAGTCAGGAAAAGGGGGCCTACGTGGCCCCAGCATTTT
>TRBV27|NA|NA|TRBJ2-7
CASSFGQRNYEQYF
TGTGCCAGCAGTTTTGGACAGAGAAACTACGAGCAGTACTTC
>TRBV7-9|NA|NA|TRBJ1-1
CASSELKVEAFF
TGTGCCAGCAGCGAGTTAAAGGTTGAAGCTTTCTTT
>TRBV5-6|NA|NA|TRBJ2-4
CASSELRGRAKNIQYF
TGTGCCAGCAGCGAACTCAGGGGCAGGGCCAAAAACATTCAGTACTTC
>TRBV11-2|NA|NA|TRBJ2-1
CASSLTDDEQFF
TGTGCCAGCAGCTTAACCGACGATGAGCAGTTCTTC
>TRBV4-1|NA|NA|TRBJ1-1
CASSQDQLNTEAFF
TGCGCCAGCAGCCAAGATCAGCTGAACACTGAAGCTTTCTTT
>TRBV9|TRBD1|NA|TRBJ2-7
CASSDNDRVTYEQYF
TGTGCCAGCAGCGATAATGACAGGGTAACCTACGAGCAGTACTTC
>TRBV9|NA|NA|TRBJ1-5
CASSVEEGQPQHF
TGTGCCAGCAGCGTAGAGGAGGGGCAGCCCCAGCATTTT
>TRBV24-1|NA|NA|TRBJ1-3
CATSESGGNTIYF
TGTGCCACCAGTGAATCCGGTGGAAACACCATATATTTT
>TRBV4-1|NA|NA|TRBJ2-1
CASGGGGNEQFF
TGCGCCAGCGGTGGTGGCGGAAATGAGCAGTTCTTC
>TRBV6-1|NA|NA|TRBJ1-4
CAIKGDQGSYGKLFF
TGTGCCATCAAGGGGGACCAGGGTTCGTATGGAAAACTGTTTTTT
>TRBV20-1|NA|NA|TRBJ1-3
CSALPRYLVSGNTIYF
TGCAGTGCCCTACCTAGGTATCTCGTCTCTGGAAACACCATATATTTT
>TRBV20-1|NA|NA|TRBJ2-7
CSASFRGRRYEQYF
TGCAGTGCTTCATTCAGGGGGAGGAGGTACGAGCAGTACTTC
>TRBV3-1|TRBD2|NA|TRBJ2-5
CASSHWTSGSPRLRETQYF
TGTGCCAGCAGCCACTGGACTAGCGGGAGCCCCCGGTTGCGGGAGACCCAGTACTTC
>TRBV12-3/TRBV12-4|NA|NA|TRBJ2-3
CASSLEGQADTQYF
TGTGCCAGCAGTTTAGAAGGTCAAGCAGATACGCAGTATTTT
>TRBV9|NA|once|TRBJ2-3
CASSEEKSSTDTQYF
TGTGCCAGCAGCGAGGAGAAAAGCAGCACAGATACGCAGTATTTT
>TRBV11-2|NA|once|TRBJ2-3
CASSPHLEDRKYF
TGTGCCAGCAGCCCTCATCTAGAAGATAGAAAGTATTTT
>TRBV20-1|NA|NA|TRBJ2-7
CSARPRGHPEQYF
TGCAGTGCTCGACCTAGGGGACACCCCGAGCAGTACTTC